This T cell receptor beta chain emerged from a study of blood T cell repertoires in COVID-19. In the original workflow: The authors estimated nucleated cell counts from reference gene primer amplification. Using immunoSEQ multiplex PCR, the repertoire was profiled, and TCRdb retains in-frame clones only, with some absent. For V, J and clone size, that table is used; D and trimming come from the DNA. The data hold some 66,000 clones, with about 91% observed a single time. The ends lost 5 bases at V and 3 bases at J; junction bases unmatched: 8. This CDR3 has 16 amino acids. The germline gives CDR1 MNHNY, CDR2 SVGAGI (reference sequence).

This receptor was taken from a human donor in a cohort sampled during active COVID-19. V and J are TRBV6-6 and TRBJ2-2; 8 bases align to TRBD1. Sequences were obtained from peripheral blood. The CDR3 sequence is CASSTRKTGDTGELFF. The CDR3 coding sequence is TGTGCCAGCAGTACTAGGAAGACAGGGGACACCGGGGAGCTGTTTTTT.